The 24 T cell receptor beta chains reported below all come from one sample, sequenced in a study of blood T cell repertoires in COVID-19. Only in-frame clones appear in the TCRdb table, and some are missing; sequencing was by immunoSEQ multiplex PCR. The sample has some 80,000 clones; 85% are singletons. Sequencing input: peripheral blood. The receptor source for this set is an elderly man with active or convalescent COVID-19.

This chain joins TRBV7-9 and TRBJ2-1; maybe TRBD2 (5 bases). The V end was cut by 1 base, the J end by 9 bases, with 7 bases between. Germline loops: CDR1 SEHNR, CDR2 FQNEAQ (reference sequence). There are 12 residues in the CDR3. CDR3 in DNA: TGTGCCAGCAGCTTAGGAGGGTTTGAGCAGTTCTTC. It translates to CASSLGGFEQFF.

In this sample, this clone turned up once. This chain joins TRBV20-1 and TRBJ1-2; no definite D call. CDR3 size: 11 residues. In germline, CDR1 is DFQATT, CDR2 SNEGSKA (reference sequence). The germline V and J ends were trimmed by 5 bases and 0 bases, with 4 bases remaining between them. CDR3 DNA sequence: TGCAGTGCTCCAACTAACTATGGCTACACCTTC. Its protein product is CSAPTNYGYTF.

The gene calls are TRBV25-1 and TRBJ2-3; possible D gene TRBD1, 8 bases. This CDR3 spans 14 amino acids. The V and J ends lost 5 bases and 3 bases respectively, with 12 bases between them. Germline-derived CDR1 and CDR2 are MGHDK and SYGVNS. The CDR3 here is CASSKQGGTDTQYF. The CDR3 nucleotides are TGTGCCAGCAGTAAACAGGGGGGGACAGATACGCAGTATTTT.

The chain joins TRBV11-2 to TRBJ2-7; the D is unclear. Between the trimmed V and J ends, which lost 3 bases and 6 bases, there was a span of 15 bases. Germline CDR1 reads SGHAT; CDR2 reads FQNNGV. The CDR3 totals 14 residues. In nucleotides, the CDR3 is TGTGCCAGCAGCTTGGTCCCCACGGTGTCCGAGCAGTACGTC. Its protein is CASSLVPTVSEQYV.

This chain connects TRBV6-1 to TRBJ2-1; 11 nucleotides line up with TRBD1. Germline CDR1 is MNHNS and CDR2 is SASEGT. With 3 bases clipped from V and 7 bases from J, the junction kept 8 bases outside the gene matches. The length of the CDR3 is 16 residues. The CDR3 spells CASSEFWGQGGNEQFF. CDR3 sequence (DNA): TGTGCCAGCAGTGAGTTCTGGGGACAGGGGGGTAATGAGCAGTTCTTC.

This chain joins TRBV6-5 and TRBJ2-7, with 9 bases fitting TRBD2. The trim removed 8 bases at V and 3 bases at J, leaving 8 bases unmatched. Germline V gives CDR1 MNHEY, CDR2 SVGAGI. The CDR3 totals 14 residues. The CDR3: CASQASGDHYEQYV. The CDR3 nucleotides read TGTGCCAGCCAAGCTAGCGGGGATCACTACGAGCAGTACGTC.

Concerning this clone itself: The junction does not match germline at one end; this may be a read error. V and J are TRBV2 and TRBJ2-3; D may be TRBD2 (5 bases). Germline-derived CDR1 and CDR2 are SNHLY and FYNNEI. CDR3 length equals 12 residues. CDR3 loop: CASSEADYPGGF. CDR3 DNA: TGTGCCAGCAGTGAAGCGGATTACCCCGGCGGGTTT.

The V gene is TRBV5-4, the J gene TRBJ1-1; no firm D call. The germline CDR1 and CDR2 sequences are SGHNT and YYREEE (reference sequence). V was trimmed by 4 bases and J by 1 base, leaving 11 bases between them. This CDR3 comprises 14 residues. The chain's CDR3 is CASSPKGANTEAFF. The DNA of the CDR3 is TGTGCCAGCAGCCCAAAGGGAGCGAACACTGAAGCTTTCTTT.

This chain joins TRBV19 and TRBJ1-5; D gene uncertain. This CDR3 is 15 amino acids long. The germline CDR1 and CDR2 sequences are LNHDA and SQIVND (reference sequence). The V gene lost 1 base and the J gene lost 0 bases, with 7 bases spanning the gap. The CDR3: CASSIVGVSNQPQHF. In DNA form, the CDR3 reads TGTGCCAGTAGTATAGTCGGAGTTAGCAATCAGCCCCAGCATTTT.

The V and J genes are TRBV6-6 and TRBJ2-7; TRBD2 agrees at 12 bases. J gave up 2 bases and V 6 bases, and 5 bases lay outside the gene matches. CDR1 is MNHNY and CDR2 is SVGAGI in the germline V gene (reference sequence). This CDR3 comprises 15 residues. DNA of the CDR3: TGTGCCAGCAGCCCGCTAGCGGGAGGGCCCTACGAGCAGTACGTC. This encodes CASSPLAGGPYEQYV.

The chain couples TRBV14 to TRBJ1-6, with D possibly TRBD1 on 6 matching bases. This CDR3 has 16 amino acids. In germline, CDR1 is SGHDN, CDR2 FVKESK. V lost 0 bases and J lost 10, with 16 bases in between. CDR3 protein: CASSQDWGLTGSPLHF. CDR3 nucleotide sequence: TGTGCCAGCAGCCAAGATTGGGGGCTCACAGGGTCACCCCTCCACTTT.

V and J are TRBV11-2 and TRBJ1-1; TRBD1 might be the D (5 bases). V was shortened by 3 bases and J by 7 bases, with 15 bases between the two germline ends. This CDR3 region has 14 residues. Germline lookup yields CDR1 SGHAT and CDR2 FQNNGV. The CDR3 loop reads CASSFRQGGYEAFF. CDR3 DNA: TGTGCCAGCAGCTTTCGCCAGGGAGGGTATGAAGCTTTCTTT.

The chain joins TRBV6-5 to TRBJ2-3; 7 nucleotides align to TRBD1. After removal of 6 bases from V and 2 bases from J, the junction contained 5 bases not matched to a gene. This CDR3 region has 14 residues. Germline assignment: CDR1 MNHEY and CDR2 SVGAGI. CDR3 nucleotides: TGTGCCAGCAGAAAACAGGGGTCCACAGATACGCAGTATTTT. Its protein is CASRKQGSTDTQYF.

The CDR3 nucleotides are TGTGCCAGCAGCCAACGGGAGGGTAATGAAAAACTGTTTTTT. This codes for CASSQREGNEKLFF. The chain recombines TRBV3-1 (or the pseudogene TRBV3-2) with TRBJ1-4; D gene ambiguous. Trimming took off 2 bases at V and 4 bases at J, with 8 bases between the two ends. Germline CDR1 and CDR2: LGHDT and YNNKEL (reference sequence). The CDR3 sequence is 14 residues long.

This chain uses TRBV7-2 with TRBJ2-5; 15 nucleotides agree with TRBD2. The CDR3 has 18 amino acids. CDR1 is SGHTA and CDR2 is FQGNSA in the germline V gene. With 4 bases clipped from V and 4 bases from J, the junction kept 10 bases outside the gene matches. As DNA, the CDR3 is TGTGCCAGCAGCTACGGGACTAGCGGGAGGCCTGGGATAGAGACCCAGTACTTC. Residues: CASSYGTSGRPGIETQYF.

The rearrangement joins TRBV24-1 to TRBJ2-7, with no clear D. Trimming took 7 bases from V and 3 from J, leaving 18 bases between them. Germline lookup yields CDR1 KGHDR and CDR2 SFDVKD. The CDR3 has 15 amino acids. Written as DNA, the CDR3 is TGTGCCACCAGCGAAACCAAACCCCCCTACTACGAGCAGTACGTC. This codes for CATSETKPPYYEQYV.

The chain is built from TRBV7-7 and TRBJ2-3, with 14 bases fitting TRBD2. J was trimmed by 6 bases and V by 5 bases; bases with no gene match: 4. The V gene's germline CDR1 is SSHAT and CDR2 FNYEAQ (reference sequence). This CDR3 is 15 amino acids long. CDR3 sequence: CASSLGLAGADTQYF. CDR3 nucleotides: TGTGCCAGCAGCCTGGGACTAGCGGGAGCGGATACGCAGTATTTT. Supplemented by reference TRBV7-7 and TRBJ2-3, the full variable domain reads GAGVSQSPRYKVTKRGQDVTLRCDPISSHATLYWYQQALGQGPEFLTYFNYEAQPDKSGLPSDRFSAERPEGSISTLTIQRTEQRDSAMYRCASSLGLAGADTQYFGPGTRLTVL.

The genes are TRBV11-3 and TRBJ1-1; D is undetermined. The CDR3 sequence is 13 residues long. In germline, CDR1 is SGHNT, CDR2 YENEEA. V was clipped by 4 bases and J by 0 bases, with 6 bases between them. In DNA form, the CDR3 reads TGTGCCAGCAGCTCAGGCCTGAACACTGAAGCTTTCTTT. Translating it yields CASSSGLNTEAFF. Supplemented by reference TRBV11-3 and TRBJ1-1, the full variable domain reads EAGVVQSPRYKIIEKKQPVAFWCNPISGHNTLYWYLQNLGQGPELLIRYENEEAVDDSQLPKDRFSAERLKGVDSTLKIQPAELGDSAVYLCASSSGLNTEAFFGQGTRLTVV.

J is TRBJ1-5 and V is TRBV7-8; 8 positions agree with TRBD1. The CDR3 runs 15 residues. Germline V gene sequence: CDR1 SGHVS, CDR2 FQNEAQ. V trimming: 6 bases; J trimming: 2 bases; junction bases outside the gene matches: 6. DNA for the CDR3: TGTGCCAGCAGTTCTACAGGGGGGGGCAATCAGCCCCAGCATTTT. The encoded protein is CASSSTGGGNQPQHF.

The V gene is TRBV10-2, the J gene TRBJ2-3, with 10 bases lining up with TRBD2. CDR3 length: 14 residues. Germline CDR1 is WSHSY and CDR2 is SAAADI. V lost 8 bases, J lost 2 bases, and 4 bases stayed unmatched. CDR3 sequence reads: CASSLAGATDTQYF. DNA for the CDR3: TGCGCCAGCTCTCTAGCGGGAGCCACAGATACGCAGTATTTT.

The chain joins TRBV18 to TRBJ2-2; possibly TRBD1 for D (5 bases). The CDR3 sequence is 15 residues long. Trimming shortened V by 0 bases and J by 6 bases, and 11 bases separated the two germline ends. Germline V gives CDR1 KGHSH, CDR2 LQKENI. The CDR3 nucleotides are TGTGCCAGCTCACCACCGAATAGGGGTGCCGGGGAGCTGTTTTTT. It encodes CASSPPNRGAGELFF.

The chain carries TRBV5-1 and TRBJ2-2; D is unresolved. Germline CDR1 and CDR2: SGHRS and YFSETQ. The germline V and J ends were trimmed by 4 bases and 0 bases, with 7 bases remaining between them. CDR3 length: 14 amino acids. The CDR3 nucleotides are TGCGCCAGCAGCGGCAGCGCGAACACCGGGGAGCTGTTTTTT. It codes for CASSGSANTGELFF.

The chain employs TRBV28 and TRBJ1-5; perhaps TRBD1 as D (6 bases). The V and J ends lost 6 bases and 1 base respectively, with 10 bases between them. Germline assignment: CDR1 MDHEN and CDR2 SYDVKM. CDR3 length equals 14 residues. As DNA, the CDR3 is TGTGCCAGCAGCTCTACAGGGAGCAATCAGCCCCAGCATTTT. Protein sequence: CASSSTGSNQPQHF.

The rearrangement uses TRBV7-8 and TRBJ2-1, with D perhaps matching TRBD2 (6 bases). Germline lookup yields CDR1 SGHVS and CDR2 FQNEAQ. V gave up 1 base and J gave up 7 bases, with 11 bases separating them. The CDR3 loop spans 14 amino acids. The chain's CDR3 is CASSLVGTSNEQFF. CDR3 nucleotides: TGTGCCAGCAGCTTAGTTGGGACTTCGAATGAGCAGTTCTTC.